The entry that follows covers one TCR beta chain sequence. TCRbeta library preparation incorporated unique molecular identifiers. TCRdb redid the calling of the PCR reads with MiXCR, one entry per CDR3 protein. The table shows about 310,000 distinct CDR3 sequences, with roughly 21% occurring only once. J gave up 6 bases and V 4 bases, and 5 bases lay outside the gene matches. The CDR3 contains 16 residues. Germline V gene sequence: CDR1 SGHRS, CDR2 YFSETQ. The data were taken from a study of T-cell reconstitution after alpha-beta-depleted transplantation in children. The J gene is TRBJ2-1, the V gene TRBV5-1; 15 nucleotides agree with TRBD2. The sample in question was PBMCs, mostly from graft donor cells, obtained 180 days after TCRalphabeta/CD19-depleted stem cell transplant. This sequence was found in a male patient aged 10 to 17 who had a stem cell transplant for acute lymphoblastic leukemia, so the T cells may come from the graft donor. CDR3 loop: CASSPLGLAGGNEQFF. CDR3 nucleotide sequence: TGCGCCAGCAGCCCCTTGGGACTAGCGGGAGGCAATGAGCAGTTCTTC.